This paragraph reports one T cell receptor (beta chain). The antigen remains undetermined. The entry originates in a study of CD8 T cells in ankylosing spondylitis. Findings of the study overall: Blood of patients with ankylosing spondylitis appeared to be characterized by a TCR beta motif of fewer than 10 highly homologous variants. Some motif variants had been reported before (in reactive arthritis synovial fluid and blood).

CDR3 size: 15 residues. Germline CDR1 SGHTA, CDR2 FQGNSA. V lost 5 bases, J lost 4 bases, and 15 bases lay in between. Via MiXCR, TCRdb re-called the 5' RACE reads, giving one row per CDR3 protein. The sample records roughly 180,000 distinct CDR3 sequences, around a tenth being singletons. The sequenced material came from blood, either unsorted or a sorted T cell fraction (not recorded which). The chain couples TRBV7-2 to TRBJ1-5, with D hard to call. This TCR came from a female donor with ankylosing spondylitis or in good health (not recorded which). Here the CDR3 DNA reads TGTGCCAGCAGCCTCGTTGAGACGGTAAATCAGCCCCAGCATTTT. Its translation: CASSLVETVNQPQHF.